The rows below give T cell receptor beta chains drawn from one sample of a study of blood T cells in healthy people across ages. TCRdb recomputed calls from the 5' RACE reads with MiXCR, one row per CDR3 protein. The data hold 550,000 to 600,000 distinct CDR3 sequences, with roughly 43% observed a single time. Material: blood. The receptors were sampled from an elderly man in good health. CDR3s include the opening cysteine and the closing phenylalanine or tryptophan. The D gene is left open where the match is weak. The size entry is marked missing in some rows and otherwise reads once, few, many or a size class.

d_call,clone_size,v_call,j_call,cdr3_aa,cdr3_nt
TRBD1,.,TRBV6-1,TRBJ2-5,CASSERQGETQYF,TGTGCCAGCAGTGAAAGACAGGGTGAGACCCAGTACTTC
.,.,TRBV5-1,TRBJ1-6,CASSLGDGSSYNSPLHF,TGCGCCAGCAGCTTGGGGGACGGGAGCTCCTATAATTCACCCCTCCACTTT
.,many,TRBV6-2/TRBV6-3,TRBJ1-2,CASSEERGYTF,TGTGCCAGCAGTGAGGAACGTGGCTACACCTTC
TRBD1,.,TRBV15,TRBJ2-4,CATSRDRAVAKNIQYF,TGTGCCACCAGCCGTGACAGGGCGGTAGCCAAAAACATTCAGTACTTC
.,few,TRBV20-1,TRBJ1-2,CSARGPRGWDYGYTF,TGCAGTGCTAGAGGTCCCAGGGGATGGGACTATGGCTACACCTTC
.,.,TRBV12-3/TRBV12-4,TRBJ1-1,CASSPPRRPYTEAFF,TGTGCCAGCAGTCCCCCCAGGAGGCCCTACACTGAAGCTTTCTTT
.,.,TRBV19,TRBJ2-1,CASSILGFNEQFF,TGTGCCAGTAGTATCTTAGGATTCAATGAGCAGTTCTTC
.,.,TRBV20-1,TRBJ1-5,CSDSSEPEPQHF,TGCAGTGATAGTTCGGAACCAGAGCCCCAGCATTTT
.,.,TRBV6-2/TRBV6-3,TRBJ1-2,CASSYLEPYGYTF,TGTGCCAGCAGTTATCTGGAACCCTATGGCTACACCTTC
TRBD1,.,TRBV29-1,TRBJ1-2,CSLQKQGSDGYTF,TGCAGCCTTCAGAAACAGGGGTCAGACGGCTACACCTTC
.,.,TRBV6-5,TRBJ2-4,CASRPYAEKNIQYF,TGTGCCAGCCGTCCTTACGCGGAGAAAAACATTCAGTACTTC
.,few,TRBV6-5,TRBJ2-3,CASSYSRRGLADTQYF,TGTGCCAGCAGTTACTCGAGGAGGGGGTTGGCAGATACGCAGTATTTT
.,.,TRBV25-1,TRBJ2-7,CASSELGGGSYNEQYF,TGTGCCAGCAGTGAATTGGGGGGAGGATCCTACAATGAGCAGTACTTC
.,.,TRBV20-1,TRBJ2-7,CSASSVGDSYEQYF,TGCAGTGCTAGTTCTGTGGGGGACTCCTACGAGCAGTACTTC
.,many,TRBV7-9,TRBJ2-1,CASIPGENEQFF,TGTGCCAGCATTCCAGGGGAAAATGAGCAGTTCTTC
TRBD2,.,TRBV2,TRBJ2-5,CASSPLAGEVETQYF,TGTGCCAGCAGTCCACTAGCGGGAGAAGTAGAGACCCAGTACTTC